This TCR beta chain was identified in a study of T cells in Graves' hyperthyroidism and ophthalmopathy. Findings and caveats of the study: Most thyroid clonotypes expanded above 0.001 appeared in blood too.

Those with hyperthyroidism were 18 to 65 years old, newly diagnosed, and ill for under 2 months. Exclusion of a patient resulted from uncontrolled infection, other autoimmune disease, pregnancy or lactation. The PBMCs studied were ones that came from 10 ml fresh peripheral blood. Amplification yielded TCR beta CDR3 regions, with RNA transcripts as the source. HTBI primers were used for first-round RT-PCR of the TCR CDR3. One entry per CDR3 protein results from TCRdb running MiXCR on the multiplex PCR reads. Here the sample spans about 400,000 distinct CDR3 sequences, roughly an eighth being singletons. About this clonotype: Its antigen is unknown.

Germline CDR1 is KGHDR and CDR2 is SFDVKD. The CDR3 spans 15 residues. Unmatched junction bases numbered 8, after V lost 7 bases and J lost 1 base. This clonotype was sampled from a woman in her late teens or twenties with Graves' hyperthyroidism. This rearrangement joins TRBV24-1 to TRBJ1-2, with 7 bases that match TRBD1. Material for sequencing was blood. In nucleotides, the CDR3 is TGTGCCACCAGCCCCCCGGGACAGCATAACTATGGCTACACCTTC. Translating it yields CATSPPGQHNYGYTF.